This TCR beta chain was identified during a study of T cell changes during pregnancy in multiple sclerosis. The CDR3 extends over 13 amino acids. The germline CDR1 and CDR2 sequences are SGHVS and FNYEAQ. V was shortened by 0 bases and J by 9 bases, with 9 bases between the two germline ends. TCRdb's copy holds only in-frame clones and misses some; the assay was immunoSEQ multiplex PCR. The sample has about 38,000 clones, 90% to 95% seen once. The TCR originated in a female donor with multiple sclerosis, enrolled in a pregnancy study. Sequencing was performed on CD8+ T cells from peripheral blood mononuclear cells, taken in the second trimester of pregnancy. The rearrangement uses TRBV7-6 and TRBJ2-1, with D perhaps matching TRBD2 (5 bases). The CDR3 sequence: CASSLATRTEQFF. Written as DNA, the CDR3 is TGTGCCAGCAGCTTAGCCACTAGGACTGAGCAGTTCTTC.